Presented here are 18 T cell receptor beta chains from one specimen sequenced in a study of response to subunit inactivated influenza vaccine (dated by TCRdb to 2016 to 2018). Libraries were made using RT-PCR. The run used an Illumina HiSeq 2500. TCRdb itself trimmed the public reads at Q25 with fastp, ran MiXCR and retained productive beta chains. Rows with a matching CDR3 protein are joined into one entry that keeps the most common DNA and genes. The sample table contains about 500,000 distinct CDR3 sequences; only one count was recorded for approximately 7.2% of them. Together, the top ten hold around 13% of the sample. Source: PBMCs from blood, taken less than 25 months after vaccination. The receptors were sampled from a man between 50 and 75 years old who received an inactivated influenza vaccine. Donor details come from another sample of the same person, matched by shared clones.

A few counts support this clonotype. The chain employs TRBV4-3 and TRBJ1-5, with TRBD1 identical over 7 bases. V shed 0 bases, J shed 1 base, and the junction held 9 bases outside the gene matches. Germline CDR1 LGHNA, CDR2 YSLEER. This CDR3 has 18 amino acids. CDR3 loop: CASSQEDTGVRSNQPQHF. In DNA, the CDR3 is TGCGCCAGCAGCCAAGAAGACACAGGGGTAAGGAGCAATCAGCCCCAGCATTTT.

The chain combines TRBV3-1 with TRBJ1-1; a possible D gene is TRBD1 (5 bases). This CDR3 contains 13 residues. Trimming cost V 2 bases and J 7 bases, with 11 bases left between them. Looked up from germline, CDR1 is LGHDT and CDR2 is YNNKEL (reference sequence). CDR3 loop: CASSQMGLSEAFF. The CDR3 DNA follows: TGTGCCAGCAGCCAAATGGGACTAAGTGAAGCTTTCTTT.

This rearrangement joins TRBV21-1 to TRBJ2-3. TRBV21-1 is assigned pseudogene status. The CDR3 runs to 9 residues. CDR3: CASTPMQYF. In DNA form, the CDR3 reads TGTGCCAGCACCCCAATGCAGTATTTT.

This clonotype has just a few counts. The chain carries TRBV5-6 and TRBJ2-5, with TRBD2 matching 8 bases. J gave up 3 bases and V 0 bases, and 4 bases lay outside the gene matches. The CDR3 is 15 residues long. Germline V gene lookup returns CDR1 SGHDT and CDR2 YYEEEE. CDR3 nucleotides: TGTGCCAGCAGCTTGGTTGGGACTAGAGAAGAGACCCAGTACTTC. This translates into CASSLVGTREETQYF.

This clonotype showed up just a few times. The V call is TRBV27, the J call TRBJ2-7; TRBD1 agrees at 8 bases. J was trimmed by 4 bases and V by 5 bases; bases with no gene match: 16. Germline V gives CDR1 MNHEY, CDR2 SMNVEV (reference sequence). The CDR3 has 17 residues. The CDR3 nucleotides read TGTGCCAGCAGTCATTCCCGGGGACAGGAGGCGAAATACGAGCAGTACTTC. The encoded protein is CASSHSRGQEAKYEQYF.

This chain uses TRBV6-5 with TRBJ2-1, with TRBD2 identical over 8 bases. The CDR3 covers 17 residues. Germline CDR1 and CDR2: MNHEY and SVGAGI. V was clipped by 2 bases and J by 0 bases; unmatched bases: 6. Here the CDR3 DNA reads TGTGCCAGCAGTTACGGACTAGCATTTGACTCCTACAATGAGCAGTTCTTC. It translates to CASSYGLAFDSYNEQFF.

This sequence joins TRBV6-5 and TRBJ2-7; no clear D. Germline lookup yields CDR1 MNHEY and CDR2 SVGAGI. The CDR3 loop spans 11 amino acids. V was shortened by 6 bases and J by 3 bases, with 6 bases between the two germline ends. CDR3 protein: CASRTGYEQYF. For the CDR3, the DNA is TGTGCCAGCAGAACTGGCTACGAGCAGTACTTC.

The chain combines TRBV29-1 with TRBJ2-3; 8 bases are a match to TRBD1. V lost 6 bases and J lost 3; bases outside the gene matches: 5. The CDR3 has 13 residues. Per the germline V gene, CDR1 is SQVTM and CDR2 is ANQGSEA. The CDR3 reads CSVVGQGTDTQYF. In DNA, the CDR3 is TGCAGCGTAGTCGGACAGGGTACAGATACGCAGTATTTT.

The CDR3, as DNA: TGCAGCGTCGCAGGGGGTCCCACTAATGAAAAACTGTTTTTT. Its translation: CSVAGGPTNEKLFF. The J gene is TRBJ1-4, the V gene TRBV29-1; 7 nucleotides align to TRBD1. The CDR3 consists of 14 residues. V shed 6 bases, J shed 2 bases, and the junction held 6 bases outside the gene matches. CDR1 and CDR2 from the germline V gene are SQVTM and ANQGSEA.

This clonotype was detected a few times. The chain has TRBV20-1 and TRBJ2-3; D gene unclear. The CDR3 has 11 residues. CDR1 is DFQATT and CDR2 is SNEGSKA in the germline V gene (reference sequence). CDR3 DNA: TGCAGAGTCTCTAGCACAGATACGCAGTATTTT. Translated, it gives CRVSSTDTQYF.

This clonotype was observed at least ten times. The chain has TRBV6-2 or TRBV6-3 and TRBJ1-5; possible D gene TRBD1, 6 bases. This CDR3 spans 13 amino acids. Trimming left V 7 bases short and J 7 bases short, with 14 bases between. The V gene's germline CDR1 is MNHEY and CDR2 SVGEGT. CDR3 sequence: CASNRGARQPQHF. DNA of the CDR3: TGTGCCAGCAACCGGGGGGCAAGACAGCCCCAGCATTTT.

The rearrangement joins TRBV7-9 to TRBJ2-3, with 8 positions matching TRBD1. In germline, CDR1 is SEHNR, CDR2 FQNEAQ (reference sequence). CDR3 size: 16 residues. The V gene end was trimmed by 4 bases and the J gene end by 5 bases; junction bases not matched to a gene: 11. CDR3 in amino acids: CASSSRQGTAVDTQYF. The CDR3 nucleotides read TGTGCCAGCAGCTCTCGACAGGGGACGGCGGTAGATACGCAGTATTTT.

This sequence joins TRBV3-1 and TRBJ2-1, with TRBD2 as a possible D gene (6 bases). CDR1 and CDR2 from the germline V gene are LGHDT and YNNKEL (reference sequence). Trimming shortened V by 3 bases and J by 8 bases, and 11 bases separated the two germline ends. The CDR3 spans 13 residues. The DNA of the CDR3 is TGTGCCAGCAGCCAGTATCCGGGGGATGAGCAGTTCTTC. Translating it yields CASSQYPGDEQFF.

This clonotype was counted a few times. The V and J genes are TRBV10-3 and TRBJ2-1; the D gene is possibly TRBD2 (6 bases). This CDR3 comprises 14 residues. Trimming cost V 8 bases and J 12 bases, with 23 bases left between them. The germline V gene encodes CDR1 ENHRY and CDR2 SYGVKD. Here the CDR3 DNA reads TGTGCCATCGCTGGAGGGGACCAACCCGTTCCGCAGTTCTTC. Its translation: CAIAGGDQPVPQFF.

There are many counts of this clonotype. The chain links TRBV7-7 to TRBJ2-5, with TRBD2 matching 10 bases. CDR3 length equals 15 residues. After removal of 3 bases from V and 5 bases from J, the junction contained 6 bases not matched to a gene. Germline V gives CDR1 SSHAT, CDR2 FNYEAQ (reference sequence). The DNA for the CDR3 is TGTGCCAGCAGCTTGGAGGCAGCGGGGGGGGAGACCCAGTACTTC. This sequence encodes CASSLEAAGGETQYF.

In this sample, this clonotype turned up a few times. The chain carries TRBV5-1 and TRBJ2-1, with D perhaps TRBD1 or TRBD2 (5 bases each). The germline gives CDR1 SGHRS, CDR2 YFSETQ. Trimming removed 0 bases from V and 3 bases from J, with 22 bases in between. This CDR3 has 19 amino acids. The CDR3, as DNA: TGCGCCAGCAGCTTGGCCCAGGCTGGTCGAGGGGCCGGCTACAATGAGCAGTTCTTC. This translates into CASSLAQAGRGAGYNEQFF.

In this sample, this clonotype turned up many times. The chain links TRBV7-2 to TRBJ2-1; 7 bases match TRBD2. The length of the CDR3 is 16 residues. V lost 6 bases to trimming and J lost 4 bases; unmatched junction nucleotides: 12. CDR1 and CDR2 (germline): SGHTA, FQGNSA. In nucleotides, the CDR3 is TGTGCCAGCAGGCCCTCCTCGGGAGGATCTTACAATGAGCAGTTCTTC. It is translated as CASRPSSGGSYNEQFF.

A note on this clonotype: This likely comes from a read error, as the CDR3 has no conserved phenylalanine or tryptophan at its end. The rearrangement uses TRBV19 and TRBJ2-7, with D possibly being TRBD1 (8 bases). The CDR3 totals 17 residues. V was pared by 4 bases and J by 1 base, with 20 bases between. Germline values: CDR1 LNHDA, CDR2 SQIVND (reference sequence). The CDR3 reads CASSRTQGQGGSYEQYS. For the CDR3, the DNA is TGTGCCAGTAGTAGGACCCAAGGACAGGGAGGGTCCTACGAGCAGTACTCC.